A single sample gave rise to the 5 T cell receptor beta chains below, sequenced in a study of control samples from healthy donors and cancer patients. The assay was immunoSEQ multiplex PCR, and TCRdb's table has in-frame clones only and misses some. There are about 170,000 clones in the sample; around 92% occur only once, and about 1.6% lies in the top ten. Sequencing used blood. Receptors originate from a woman aged 25 to 39 in good health.

On this clone itself: Other DNA sequences in this specimen translate into the identical CDR3. The V gene is TRBV9, the J gene TRBJ1-2; D unclear. CDR3 size: 14 residues. Germline V gives CDR1 SGDLS, CDR2 YYNGEE. V lost 0 bases and J lost 1, with 7 bases in between. The CDR3 DNA is TGTGCCAGCAGCGTAGGAGGCGGTAACTATGGCTACACCTTC. Its protein is CASSVGGGNYGYTF.

The chain combines TRBV19 with TRBJ1-4, with 7 bases identical to TRBD1. The V gene end was trimmed by 5 bases and the J gene end by 11 bases; junction bases not matched to a gene: 8. CDR1 is LNHDA and CDR2 is SQIVND in the germline V gene (reference sequence). The CDR3 is 13 amino acids. The CDR3 sequence: CASSSTGLGKLFF. The CDR3, as DNA: TGTGCCAGTAGTTCGACAGGGTTGGGGAAACTGTTTTTT.

The genes are TRBV20-1 and TRBJ1-4, with TRBD1 matching over 9 bases. V lost 3 bases to trimming and J lost 8 bases; unmatched junction nucleotides: 7. Per the germline V gene, CDR1 is DFQATT and CDR2 is SNEGSKA (reference sequence). The CDR3 has 14 amino acids. The CDR3 sequence is CSASSGTGWEKLFF. The CDR3 bases are TGCAGTGCTAGTAGTGGGACAGGGTGGGAAAAACTGTTTTTT.

V and J are TRBV7-9 and TRBJ2-3; TRBD2 is a possible D gene (6 bases). The CDR3 runs 15 residues. Germline V gene data show CDR1 as SEHNR and CDR2 as FQNEAQ (reference sequence). V was shortened by 3 bases and J by 4 bases, with 14 bases between the two germline ends. The CDR3 DNA reads TGTGCCAGCAGCTTCCGGGACTGGGGAGCAGATACGCAGTATTTT. It codes for CASSFRDWGADTQYF. The full variable domain, in which reference TRBV7-9 and TRBJ2-3 provide the parts outside the CDR3, is DTGVSQNPRHKITKRGQNVTFRCDPISEHNRLYWYRQTLGQGPEFLTYFQNEAQLEKSRLLSDRFSAERPKGSFSTLEIQRTEQGDSAMYLCASSFRDWGADTQYFGPGTRLTVL.

In its sample, this clone was seen once. The chain employs TRBV6-1 and TRBJ2-3, with D possibly being TRBD2 (6 bases). Looked up from germline, CDR1 is MNHNS and CDR2 is SASEGT. The CDR3 has 16 residues. V was pared by 2 bases and J by 4 bases, with 16 bases between. CDR3 amino acids: CASSEWWEVTADTQYF. The CDR3 DNA follows: TGTGCCAGCAGTGAATGGTGGGAGGTGACGGCAGATACGCAGTATTTT.